This T cell receptor beta chain is drawn from a study of cytomegalovirus exposure and HLA in healthy donors. Turning to the study itself: As an earlier analysis found, roughly 170 million T cells yielded around 110 million unique TCR beta sequences.

Regarding this clone: Antigen specificity is unknown.

A multiplex PCR was run with 60 Vbeta primers and 13 Jbeta primers. Produced via immunoSEQ multiplex PCR; TCRdb's table is partial and in-frame only. The sample yields 75,000 to 95,000 clones, about three quarters seen once. V lost 5 bases to trimming and J lost 3 bases; unmatched junction nucleotides: 6. Germline values: CDR1 MDHEN, CDR2 SYDVKM. CDR3 length: 15 residues. Study-level points and caveats: High sensitivity and specificity were reportedly achieved when the classifier diagnosed cytomegalovirus status. In a later analysis, TCR beta V- and J-gene trimming showed a link to a missense DCLRE1C variant. Certain indistinguishable V segments, among them TRBV6-2 and TRBV6-3, were excluded.

This chain links TRBV28 with TRBJ2-2; 7 bases fit TRBD1. The TCR was taken from a woman between 40 and 55 years old in good health and CMV-seropositive. Sequencing was carried out using PBMCs. The CDR3 DNA reads TGTGCCAGCAGTCTGACAGGGTTGGACACCGGGGAGCTGTTTTTT. It encodes CASSLTGLDTGELFF.